The clone carrying this TCR beta chain was found a few times. Its antigen is unknown. Trimming cost V 2 bases and J 5 bases, with 17 bases left between them. This CDR3 has 16 amino acids. Germline V gives CDR1 SGHNT, CDR2 YYREEE (reference sequence). Every bit of the isolated RNA underwent reverse transcription, so sequencing read expressed TCRB transcripts. Libraries were prepared by immunoSEQ multiplex PCR; TCRdb keeps only in-frame clonotypes and omits some of them. This repertoire shows under 200,000 clones, around a tenth found once; its top ten account for approximately 0.5%. The sample originates from a study of beta chain features in type 1 diabetes. Study observations and caveats: In all four CD4+ subsets, TCRB CDR3 length was significantly, moderately reduced in type 1 diabetes.

The receptor was isolated from a man aged 30-40 years with type 1 diabetes. The chain combines TRBV5-4 with TRBJ2-4; D call uncertain. The sample taken for sequencing was central memory CD4+ T cells from blood. The CDR3 reads CASSLGSPDIQNIQYF. The CDR3 bases are TGTGCCAGCAGCTTAGGCAGCCCCGACATCCAAAACATTCAGTACTTC.